A selection of T cell receptor beta chains follows, all from one sample in a study of T cells in Graves' hyperthyroidism and ophthalmopathy. TCRdb passed the multiplex PCR reads through MiXCR, listing each CDR3 protein once. The sample records around 300,000 distinct CDR3 sequences, 13% to 15% being singletons. What was sequenced was blood. Every receptor here comes from a woman in her forties or fifties with Graves' hyperthyroidism that later progressed to Graves' ophthalmopathy. The CDR3 runs from the conserved cysteine through the conserved F or W. The D gene is left open where the match is weak. Not every row has a clone size; where given, it reads once, few, many or a size class.

j_call: TRBJ2-7
v_call: TRBV20-1
clone_size: once
d_call: TRBD2
cdr3_aa: CSARPRGDPGQEQYF
cdr3_nt: TGCAGTGCTAGGCCCCGGGGGGACCCAGGGCAGGAGCAGTACTTC

j_call: TRBJ1-2
v_call: TRBV5-1
clone_size: .
d_call: TRBD1
cdr3_aa: CASSLFPLGTGASLYYGYTF
cdr3_nt: TGCGCCAGCAGCTTGTTTCCTCTGGGGACAGGAGCCTCCTTGTACTATGGCTACACCTTC

j_call: TRBJ2-7
v_call: TRBV29-1
clone_size: many
d_call: .
cdr3_aa: CSVSTGSYEQYF
cdr3_nt: TGCAGCGTCTCAACAGGGAGCTACGAGCAGTACTTC

j_call: TRBJ2-6
v_call: TRBV28
clone_size: .
d_call: .
cdr3_aa: CASSSEGPGANVLTF
cdr3_nt: TGTGCCAGCAGTTCCGAGGGTCCTGGGGCCAACGTCCTGACTTTC

j_call: TRBJ1-4
v_call: TRBV6-1
clone_size: many
d_call: TRBD1
cdr3_aa: CASSEGQNEKLFF
cdr3_nt: TGTGCCAGCAGTGAGGGACAGAATGAAAAACTGTTTTTT

j_call: TRBJ1-1
v_call: TRBV20-1
clone_size: many
d_call: .
cdr3_aa: CSASDDPNTEAFF
cdr3_nt: TGCAGTGCTAGCGACGACCCGAACACTGAAGCTTTCTTT

j_call: TRBJ1-3
v_call: TRBV2
clone_size: .
d_call: .
cdr3_aa: CASSDTRFSGNTIYF
cdr3_nt: TGTGCCAGCAGTGATACGAGGTTCTCTGGAAACACCATATATTTT

j_call: TRBJ1-5
v_call: TRBV7-2
clone_size: .
d_call: .
cdr3_aa: CASSREYSNQPQHF
cdr3_nt: TGTGCCAGCAGCCGAGAATATAGCAATCAGCCCCAGCATTTT

j_call: TRBJ1-5
v_call: TRBV6-5
clone_size: many
d_call: .
cdr3_aa: CASSYSLNQPQHF
cdr3_nt: TGTGCCAGCAGTTACTCGCTCAATCAGCCCCAGCATTTT

j_call: TRBJ2-3
v_call: TRBV20-1
clone_size: .
d_call: TRBD2
cdr3_aa: CSATGGAVTDTQYF
cdr3_nt: TGCAGTGCAACCGGGGGGGCAGTCACAGATACGCAGTATTTT

j_call: TRBJ1-2
v_call: TRBV24-1
clone_size: .
d_call: .
cdr3_aa: CATSGAYGYTF
cdr3_nt: TGTGCCACCAGCGGGGCGTATGGCTACACCTTC

j_call: TRBJ1-6
v_call: TRBV27
clone_size: .
d_call: .
cdr3_aa: CASSLEGSYNSPLHF
cdr3_nt: TGTGCCAGCAGTTTAGAGGGATCCTATAATTCACCCCTCCACTTT

j_call: TRBJ2-4
v_call: TRBV20-1
clone_size: many
d_call: .
cdr3_aa: CSARDPRGGKNIQYF
cdr3_nt: TGCAGTGCTAGAGACCCCAGGGGGGGCAAAAACATTCAGTACTTC

j_call: TRBJ2-7
v_call: TRBV20-1
clone_size: many
d_call: .
cdr3_aa: CSAIASRSSYEQYF
cdr3_nt: TGCAGTGCAATAGCGAGCAGGAGCTCCTACGAGCAGTACTTC

j_call: TRBJ2-5
v_call: TRBV19
clone_size: few
d_call: .
cdr3_aa: CASSIWGEETQYF
cdr3_nt: TGTGCCAGTAGTATTTGGGGTGAAGAGACCCAGTACTTC

j_call: TRBJ1-1
v_call: TRBV28
clone_size: many
d_call: TRBD1
cdr3_aa: CASRNHGTGNTEAFF
cdr3_nt: TGTGCCAGCAGGAATCATGGGACAGGGAACACTGAAGCTTTCTTT

j_call: TRBJ2-5
v_call: TRBV29-1
clone_size: many
d_call: .
cdr3_aa: CSVEAQDRKETQYF
cdr3_nt: TGCAGCGTTGAGGCACAGGACAGAAAAGAGACCCAGTACTTC

j_call: TRBJ1-1
v_call: TRBV18
clone_size: many
d_call: TRBD1
cdr3_aa: CASSRTMGQGRTEAFF
cdr3_nt: TGTGCCAGCTCACGCACAATGGGACAGGGAAGAACTGAAGCTTTCTTT

j_call: TRBJ2-1
v_call: TRBV20-1
clone_size: many
d_call: .
cdr3_aa: CSARDFTGVDEQFF
cdr3_nt: TGCAGTGCTAGAGATTTTACTGGCGTTGATGAGCAGTTCTTC

j_call: TRBJ2-3
v_call: TRBV2
clone_size: many
d_call: .
cdr3_aa: CASSDGGNTDTQYF
cdr3_nt: TGTGCCAGCAGTGATGGGGGAAACACAGATACGCAGTATTTT

j_call: TRBJ2-5
v_call: TRBV10-2
clone_size: .
d_call: TRBD2
cdr3_aa: CASSEGWLAGDGGQETQYF
cdr3_nt: TGCGCCAGCAGTGAGGGGTGGCTAGCGGGAGATGGGGGCCAAGAGACCCAGTACTTC

j_call: TRBJ2-1
v_call: TRBV6-1
clone_size: many
d_call: .
cdr3_aa: CASSEAGGYNEQFF
cdr3_nt: TGTGCCAGCAGTGAAGCGGGGGGTTACAATGAGCAGTTCTTC

j_call: TRBJ2-3
v_call: TRBV15
clone_size: many
d_call: TRBD2
cdr3_aa: CATRGLAGGTDTQYF
cdr3_nt: TGTGCCACCAGGGGCCTAGCGGGAGGTACAGATACGCAGTATTTT

j_call: TRBJ1-1
v_call: TRBV7-3
clone_size: once
d_call: .
cdr3_aa: CASSPTPERQTEAFF
cdr3_nt: TGTGCCAGCAGCCCGACTCCGGAGAGACAGACTGAAGCTTTCTTT

j_call: TRBJ2-5
v_call: TRBV5-4
clone_size: .
d_call: .
cdr3_aa: CASSLDMEETQYF
cdr3_nt: TGTGCCAGCAGCTTGGATATGGAAGAGACCCAGTACTTC

j_call: TRBJ1-2
v_call: TRBV20-1
clone_size: many
d_call: .
cdr3_aa: CSAHSRGRLYGYTF
cdr3_nt: TGCAGTGCCCATTCGCGGGGGCGCCTCTATGGCTACACCTTC

j_call: TRBJ2-1
v_call: TRBV27
clone_size: many
d_call: TRBD2
cdr3_aa: CASRRTSGSFYNEQFF
cdr3_nt: TGTGCCAGCAGACGGACTAGCGGGAGTTTCTACAATGAGCAGTTCTTC

j_call: TRBJ2-5
v_call: TRBV20-1
clone_size: many
d_call: TRBD2
cdr3_aa: CSALHRDGGRARETQYF
cdr3_nt: TGCAGTGCGCTTCACAGGGACGGCGGGAGGGCCCGGGAGACCCAGTACTTC

j_call: TRBJ2-7
v_call: TRBV5-1
clone_size: many
d_call: .
cdr3_aa: CASSLGAGKTGEQYF
cdr3_nt: TGCGCCAGCAGCTTGGGTGCGGGAAAGACGGGCGAGCAGTACTTC